The following is a T cell receptor beta chain sequence with its context. A single base separates this from a much larger clone, so it may be a read error. Per the germline V gene, CDR1 is DFQATT and CDR2 is SNEGSKA (reference sequence). With 6 bases removed from V and 10 bases from J, the gap between germline ends came to 15 bases. The CDR3 extends over 11 amino acids. This sample was included in a study of tumor and adjacent non-tumor tissue in lung cancer. A modified ARM-PCR protocol with three rounds of nested PCR amplified TCRbeta. One entry per CDR3 protein results from TCRdb running MiXCR on the multiplex PCR reads. The table records over 100,000 distinct CDR3 sequences, 50% to 70% of them present only once. This sample's RNA came from whole unsorted tissue. The normal lung tissue was taken more than 3 cm from the tumor edge.

This TCR was sampled from a man aged 55 to 70 with non-small cell lung cancer. The V and J genes are TRBV20-1 and TRBJ1-1; tentatively, D is TRBD1 (5 bases). Source material: distant non-tumor lung tissue. The CDR3, as DNA: TGCAGTGCAGAAACGGGGGGGGGAGCTTTCTTT. Amino acids: CSAETGGGAFF.